This TCR beta chain was obtained from a study of blood T cell repertoires in COVID-19. About the research overall: The study drew acute and convalescent COVID-19 samples from the United States, Italy and Spain. Sources were T cells, B-cell-depleted T cells, or PBMCs; the material itself was cDNA or gDNA.

Germline V CDR1 and CDR2: DFQATT, SNEGSKA (reference sequence). V was trimmed by 3 bases and J by 4 bases, leaving 15 bases between them. The CDR3 sequence is 14 residues long. Sequencing was performed with immunoSEQ multiplex PCR; in TCRdb, only in-frame clones are kept and a portion is missing. The sample yields about 200,000 clones, around 82% seen once. V is TRBV20-1 and J is TRBJ1-1, with D perhaps matching TRBD1 (6 bases). Sequencing used peripheral blood. This clonotype originated in a woman aged 70-85 years with acute or convalescent COVID-19. The CDR3 bases are TGCAGTGCTAGTGGCGGGGGCCGGGGCACTGAAGCTTTCTTT. This gives the protein CSASGGGRGTEAFF.